The clone carrying this TCR beta chain was observed many times. No antigen is known for it. The data derive from a study of spatial heterogeneity in lung cancer. Points from the study as a whole: Blood contained ubiquitous expanded tumor TCRs more at resection than at follow-up.

The study tagged each TCR cDNA molecule with a unique molecular identifier. TCRdb re-called the 5' RACE reads through MiXCR, storing one row per CDR3 protein. This sample has 50,000 to 65,000 distinct CDR3 sequences, with roughly 7.9% found just once. Specified time point: sample taken at primary tumor resection. Unsorted samples of tumor, nontumor lung or frozen PBMC had their whole RNA sequenced. Donation came from 70 or so patients with untreated early-stage non-small cell lung cancer. This CDR3 contains 15 residues. Unmatched junction bases numbered 7, after V lost 5 bases and J lost 1 base. Germline V gene data show CDR1 as SQVTM and CDR2 as ANQGSEA.

The V gene is TRBV29-1, the J gene TRBJ1-2, with TRBD1 matching 10 bases. Source: PBMCs, taken at surgery. This clonotype was sampled from a female donor with early-stage non-small cell lung cancer. CDR3 in DNA: TGCAGCGTTTCTGCCGGGACAGGGGTTAACTATGGCTACACCTTC. Its protein product is CSVSAGTGVNYGYTF.